The rows below give T cell receptor beta chains drawn from one sample of a study of blood T cell repertoires in COVID-19. Libraries were prepared by immunoSEQ multiplex PCR; TCRdb keeps only in-frame clonotypes and omits some of them. The sample includes approximately 99,000 clones, 80% to 90% of them seen just once. Sequenced sample: peripheral blood. All receptors derive from a man aged 50 to 59 with COVID-19, enrolled during active disease. Each CDR3 is given with its conserved first and last residue. Fields, in order: V gene, J gene, CDR3 protein.

TRBV7-2	TRBJ2-3	CASSNRQAEGTDTQYF
TRBV6-5	TRBJ1-1	CASRTGTGGSEAFF
TRBV20-1	TRBJ2-3	CSASSGAYDTQYF
TRBV4-2	TRBJ2-3	CASSQEAGGPDTQYF
TRBV5-1	TRBJ1-6	CASSLAGSYNSPLHF
TRBV5-1	TRBJ2-7	CASSSTYEQYF
TRBV10-2	TRBJ2-7	CASSGGSEQYF
TRBV14	TRBJ2-5	CASSPGQGAETQYF
TRBV10-1	TRBJ2-7	CAREGLSFSYEQYF
TRBV11-2	TRBJ1-5	CASSLDGGANQPQHF
TRBV15	TRBJ1-2	CATSTSGASGYTF
TRBV11-2	TRBJ2-7	CASSPDRSYEQYF
TRBV20-1	TRBJ1-5	CSARVRKAQHF
TRBV9	TRBJ2-1	CASSARGLAGYNEQFF
TRBV3-1/TRBV3-2	TRBJ1-1	CASSDRTGVREAFF
TRBV21-1	TRBJ2-7	CASSTYRTGTSYEQYF
TRBV4-1	TRBJ2-4	CASRRGGSENIQYF
TRBV28	TRBJ1-1	CASSLPKARTGLEDTEAFF
TRBV15	TRBJ2-7	CATSREWTGVTYEQYF
TRBV3-1/TRBV3-2	TRBJ2-1	CASSQVGEGSYNEQFF
TRBV7-9	TRBJ1-6	CASSLSGYRGIVSPLHF
TRBV9	TRBJ2-3	CASSDPLAGGKGTDTQYF
TRBV5-1	TRBJ2-1	CASSLALAGDNEQFF
TRBV15	TRBJ1-1	CATSRERGAQGTEAFF
TRBV28	TRBJ1-2	CASRVGGNYGYTF
TRBV30	TRBJ1-1	CAWEQWTEAFF
TRBV7-5	TRBJ2-3	CARSLPRPQLGQYF
TRBV9	TRBJ2-7	CASSVGREFYEQYF
TRBV4-2	TRBJ2-3	CASSQRRGRVTDTQYF
TRBV3-1/TRBV3-2	TRBJ2-3	CASSPWGRADTQYF
TRBV11-2	TRBJ1-4	CASSLVGGGNRLNEKLFF
TRBV5-1	TRBJ2-1	CASSLLGLSYNEQFF
TRBV4-2	TRBJ1-2	CASSQETGQPHRHGYTF
TRBV2	TRBJ2-1	CASSGQAGISNEQFF
TRBV2	TRBJ1-3	CASSRGWRNSGNTIYF
TRBV5-1	TRBJ2-7	CASSLGGGRAREQYF